The clone carrying this T cell receptor (beta chain) was seen a few times. Its specificity is unknown. This entry comes from a study of T cells after yellow fever vaccination. Study results and limitations: Subsequent to the booster, the majority of primary-vaccination clones reappeared (under 98% CD4, approximately 90% CD8). One caveat is that FACS-sorted repertoires could contain abundant clonotypes contaminating from the bulk population.

Universal primer sites and UMIs were introduced during 5'RACE template-switching synthesis of TCR cDNA. TCRdb re-called the 5' RACE reads with MiXCR, one entry per CDR3 protein. The sample shows fewer than 450,000 distinct CDR3 sequences, under 14% of them seen only once. With 8 bases removed from V and 1 base from J, the gap between germline ends came to 9 bases. This CDR3 spans 12 amino acids. Germline V gives CDR1 SGHKS, CDR2 YYEKEE (reference sequence). This TCR was sampled from a man aged 18 to 29 who received the YFV17D yellow fever vaccine. The V and J genes are TRBV5-5 and TRBJ1-1; D gene unclear. The starting material was PBMCs, obtained on the day of the first yellow fever vaccination. The CDR3 nucleotides read TGTGCCAGTTCGGGGAGGAACACTGAAGCTTTCTTT. Amino acids: CASSGRNTEAFF.